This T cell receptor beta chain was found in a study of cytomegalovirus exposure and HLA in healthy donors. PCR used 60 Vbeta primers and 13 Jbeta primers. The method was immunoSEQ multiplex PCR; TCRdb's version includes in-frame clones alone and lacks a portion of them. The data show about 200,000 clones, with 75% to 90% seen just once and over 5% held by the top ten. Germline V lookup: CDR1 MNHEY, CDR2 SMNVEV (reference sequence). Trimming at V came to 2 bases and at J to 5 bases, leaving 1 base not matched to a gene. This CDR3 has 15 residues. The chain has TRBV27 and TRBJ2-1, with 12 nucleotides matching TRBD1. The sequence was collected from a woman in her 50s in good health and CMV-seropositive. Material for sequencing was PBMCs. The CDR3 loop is CASSLGTGGHNEQFF. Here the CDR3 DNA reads TGTGCCAGCAGTTTAGGGACAGGGGGCCACAATGAGCAGTTCTTC.